This T cell receptor beta chain was found in a study of blood T cell repertoires in COVID-19. Study context: The samples span acute and convalescent COVID-19 from the United States, Italy and Spain.

Here immunoSEQ multiplex PCR was the method, and the copy in TCRdb shows in-frame clones only, minus some. The sample has 300,000 to 400,000 clones, 85% to 90% seen once; the top ten hold roughly 6.6%. CDR3 length equals 13 residues. Germline V gene lookup returns CDR1 LGHNA and CDR2 YSLEER. The V gene lost 0 bases and the J gene lost 10 bases, with 10 bases spanning the gap. The specimen was peripheral blood. The gene calls are TRBV4-3 and TRBJ2-1; D ambiguous. This sequence originates from a woman aged 70 to 79 with COVID-19, enrolled during active disease. The CDR3 DNA sequence: TGCGCCAGCAGCCAAGATGTCTTGTTCGAGCAGTTCTTC. Protein sequence: CASSQDVLFEQFF.